This TCR beta chain was sequenced during a study of beta chain features in type 1 diabetes. Study details: Age, gender and cell yields were similar between patients and healthy donors. The samples had 90 million to 130 million sorted cells examined in all.

V lost 5 bases to trimming and J lost 5 bases; unmatched junction nucleotides: 9. Germline V gene sequence: CDR1 SGHNT, CDR2 YENEEA. The CDR3 is made up of 15 amino acids. This clone has more than one count but fewer than ten. The investigators reverse transcribed all of the isolated RNA, so they sequenced expressed TCRB transcripts. Using immunoSEQ multiplex PCR, the repertoire was profiled, and TCRdb retains in-frame clones only, with some absent. This repertoire shows about 180,000 clones, around an eighth found once; its top ten account for less than 0.7%. The rearrangement joins TRBV11-3 to TRBJ2-1; TRBD2 aligns across 7 bases. Specimen: central memory CD4+ T cells from blood. This clonotype was obtained from a woman younger than 30 in good health. The CDR3 sequence is CASSRFGGGDNEQFF. The CDR3 DNA sequence: TGTGCCAGCAGCCGTTTTGGGGGGGGAGACAATGAGCAGTTCTTC. Drawing the rest from reference TRBV11-3 and TRBJ2-1, the complete variable domain is EAGVVQSPRYKIIEKKQPVAFWCNPISGHNTLYWYLQNLGQGPELLIRYENEEAVDDSQLPKDRFSAERLKGVDSTLKIQPAELGDSAVYLCASSRFGGGDNEQFFGPGTRLTVL.